The clone carrying this TCR beta chain was found many times. Its antigen is as yet unknown. V gave up 5 bases and J gave up 8 bases; unmatched junction bases: 2. CDR1 and CDR2 from the germline V gene are MNHEY and SMNVEV (reference sequence). This CDR3 spans 14 amino acids. This entry comes from a study of CD8 T cells in ankylosing spondylitis. The study's findings and limits: Characteristic, it appeared, of ankylosing spondylitis blood was a TCR beta motif of 7 or 8 highly homologous variants.

For TCR beta, libraries came from quantitative 5'-RACE with molecular barcodes. TCRdb called the 5' RACE reads again in MiXCR, with one record for every CDR3 protein. This repertoire shows 130,000 or so distinct CDR3 sequences, roughly 15% found once; its top ten account for 30% to 35%. This clonotype was obtained from a male donor with ankylosing spondylitis. The chain employs TRBV27 and TRBJ2-1; 14 bases agree with TRBD2. The sample taken for sequencing was blood, either unsorted or a sorted T cell fraction (not recorded which). CDR3 DNA sequence: TGTGCCAGCAGTAGGGGACTAGCGGGAGATGAGCAGTTCTTC. Its protein is CASSRGLAGDEQFF.